Listed here are 4 T cell receptor beta chains from one sample, sequenced in a study of response to subunit inactivated influenza vaccine (dated by TCRdb to the late 2010s). Per the publication, the time point label means: more than 40 days after influenza vaccine administration. Receptor amplification or capture employed RT-PCR. TCRdb shows the sequencer as Illumina HiSeq 2500. Using fastp trimming at Q25 and MiXCR clonotype assembly, TCRdb reanalyzed the public sequencing data and kept in-frame beta chains. Rows with a matching CDR3 protein are joined into one entry that keeps the most common DNA and genes. This sample holds fewer than 650,000 distinct CDR3 sequences; over 10% were observed only once. Together, the top ten hold roughly 13% of the sample. Sequenced here: PBMCs from blood, sampled 45 days after vaccination. The receptors here all came from a man aged 45-60 years who received an inactivated influenza vaccine. Donor details come from another sample of the same person, matched by shared clones.

The rearrangement joins TRBV6-1 to TRBJ2-2; D gene unclear. CDR3 length: 12 amino acids. V lost 4 bases and J 9 bases, leaving 9 bases between the germline ends. Germline CDR1 reads MNHNS; CDR2 reads SASEGT. Written as DNA, the CDR3 is TGTGCCAGCAGTGTAGGGCCAAGGGAGCTGTTTTTT. It is translated as CASSVGPRELFF.

This clonotype was seen ten or more times. V usage is TRBV29-1 and J usage is TRBJ2-7, with TRBD2 matching over 7 bases. Germline V gene data show CDR1 as SQVTM and CDR2 as ANQGSEA. With V trimmed by 3 bases and J by 3 bases, 8 bases remained unmatched. CDR3 length equals 14 residues. The CDR3 is CSVEVSGTRYEQYF. DNA of the CDR3: TGCAGCGTTGAGGTCAGCGGGACCCGCTACGAGCAGTACTTC.

In this sample, this clonotype turned up a few times. V gene TRBV7-8 combines with J gene TRBJ2-7; perhaps TRBD1 as D (6 bases). CDR1 is SGHVS, CDR2 FQNEAQ, per germline. The V and J ends lost 7 bases and 4 bases respectively, with 14 bases between them. This CDR3 comprises 13 residues. CDR3 DNA sequence: TGTGCCAGCAAGGTACCAGGGGAGTACGAGCAGTACTTC. Its translation: CASKVPGEYEQYF.

This clonotype was observed at least ten times. The rearrangement links TRBV20-1 to TRBJ2-1; no clear D gene. CDR1 is DFQATT and CDR2 is SNEGSKA in the germline V gene (reference sequence). This CDR3 contains 18 residues. Trimming left V 0 bases short and J 3 bases short, with 21 bases between. The CDR3: CSARDSGFPSLGYNEQFF. The CDR3 nucleotides read TGCAGTGCTAGAGATTCCGGCTTCCCTTCCCTTGGCTACAATGAGCAGTTCTTC.